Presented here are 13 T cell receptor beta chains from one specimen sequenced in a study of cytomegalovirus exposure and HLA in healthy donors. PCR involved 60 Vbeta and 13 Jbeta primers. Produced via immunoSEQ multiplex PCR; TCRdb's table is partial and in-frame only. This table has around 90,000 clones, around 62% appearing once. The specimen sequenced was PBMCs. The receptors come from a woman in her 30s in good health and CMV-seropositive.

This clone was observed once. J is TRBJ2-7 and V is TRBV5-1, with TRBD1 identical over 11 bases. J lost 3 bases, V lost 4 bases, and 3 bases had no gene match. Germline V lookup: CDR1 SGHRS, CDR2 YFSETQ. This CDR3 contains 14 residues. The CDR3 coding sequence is TGCGCCAGCAGCATCGGGACAGGGGGCTACGAGCAGTACTTC. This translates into CASSIGTGGYEQYF.

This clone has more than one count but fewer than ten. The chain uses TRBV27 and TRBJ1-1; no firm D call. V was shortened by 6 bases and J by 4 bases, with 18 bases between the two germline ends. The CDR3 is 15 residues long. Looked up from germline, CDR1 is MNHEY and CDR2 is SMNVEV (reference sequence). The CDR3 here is CASRMAAGKGTEAFF. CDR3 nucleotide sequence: TGTGCCAGCAGAATGGCCGCGGGGAAGGGCACTGAAGCTTTCTTT.

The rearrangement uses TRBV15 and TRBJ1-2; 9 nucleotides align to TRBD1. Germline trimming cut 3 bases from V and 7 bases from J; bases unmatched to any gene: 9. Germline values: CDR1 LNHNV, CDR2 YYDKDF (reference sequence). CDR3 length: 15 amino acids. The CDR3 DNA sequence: TGTGCCACCAGCAGTAGAACAGGGGGCGAGAGTGGCTACACCTTC. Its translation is CATSSRTGGESGYTF.

CDR3 amino acids: CAWNRGINTEAFF. The CDR3 nucleotides read TGTGCCTGGAACAGGGGAATAAACACTGAAGCTTTCTTT. The gene calls are TRBV30 and TRBJ1-1, with TRBD1 matching over 7 bases. The CDR3 runs 13 residues. Germline-derived CDR1 and CDR2 are GTSNPN and SVGIG (reference sequence). V gave up 4 bases and J gave up 2 bases; unmatched junction bases: 4.

The DNA for the CDR3 is TGTGCCACACAGGGGTTAGTAACTAATGAAAAACTGTTTTTT. Its translation is CATQGLVTNEKLFF. The chain is built from TRBV2 and TRBJ1-4; 7 bases are shared with TRBD1. The CDR3 sequence is 14 residues long. Losses at the gene ends were 10 bases for V and 1 base for J; bases not matched to a gene: 6. Germline V gives CDR1 SNHLY, CDR2 FYNNEI.

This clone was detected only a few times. CDR3 coding DNA: TGTGCCAGCAGTGTCGGGGGGCCCTACGAGCAGTACTTC. Amino acid sequence: CASSVGGPYEQYF. The J gene is TRBJ2-7, the V gene TRBV6-1; D might be TRBD2 (7 bases). V was cut by 4 bases and J by 2 bases, with 9 bases left in between. Germline assignment: CDR1 MNHNS and CDR2 SASEGT. The CDR3 totals 13 residues.

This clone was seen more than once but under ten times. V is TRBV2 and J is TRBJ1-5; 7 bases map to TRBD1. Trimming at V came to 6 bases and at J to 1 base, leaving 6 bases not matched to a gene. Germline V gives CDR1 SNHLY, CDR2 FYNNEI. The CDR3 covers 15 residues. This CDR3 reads CASSNDRASNQPQHF. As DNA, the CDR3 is TGTGCCAGCAGCAACGACAGGGCAAGCAATCAGCCCCAGCATTTT.

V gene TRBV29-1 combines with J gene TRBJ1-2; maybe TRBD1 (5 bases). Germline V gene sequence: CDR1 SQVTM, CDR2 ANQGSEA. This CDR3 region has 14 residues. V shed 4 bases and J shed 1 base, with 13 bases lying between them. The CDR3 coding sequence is TGCAGCGTTGGGCGACAGAACAATAACTATGGCTACACCTTC. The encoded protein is CSVGRQNNNYGYTF.

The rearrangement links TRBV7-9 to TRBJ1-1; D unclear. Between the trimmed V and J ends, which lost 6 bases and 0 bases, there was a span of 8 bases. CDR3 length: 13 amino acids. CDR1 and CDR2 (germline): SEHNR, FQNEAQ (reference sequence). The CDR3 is CASRSLLNTEAFF. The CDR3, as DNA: TGTGCCAGCAGATCACTGTTGAACACTGAAGCTTTCTTT.

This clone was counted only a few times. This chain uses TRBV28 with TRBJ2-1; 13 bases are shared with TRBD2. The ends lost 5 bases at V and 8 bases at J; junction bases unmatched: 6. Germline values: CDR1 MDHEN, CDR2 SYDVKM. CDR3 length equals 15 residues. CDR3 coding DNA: TGTGCCAGCAGTGGACTAGCGGGGGCCGGGTATGAGCAGTTCTTC. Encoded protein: CASSGLAGAGYEQFF.

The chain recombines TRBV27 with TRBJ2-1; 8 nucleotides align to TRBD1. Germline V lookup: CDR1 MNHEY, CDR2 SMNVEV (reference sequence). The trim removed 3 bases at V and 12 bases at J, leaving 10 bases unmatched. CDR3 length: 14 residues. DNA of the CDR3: TGTGCCAGCAGTTTCGAGAGACAGGGGATTTGGCAGTTCTTC. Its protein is CASSFERQGIWQFF.

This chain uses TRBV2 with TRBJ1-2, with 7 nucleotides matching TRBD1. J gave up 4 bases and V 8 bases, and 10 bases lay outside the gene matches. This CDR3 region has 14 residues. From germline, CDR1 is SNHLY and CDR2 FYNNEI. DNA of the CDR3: TGTGCCAGCGGGCGACAGGGCTCTTCCTATGGCTACACCTTC. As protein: CASGRQGSSYGYTF.

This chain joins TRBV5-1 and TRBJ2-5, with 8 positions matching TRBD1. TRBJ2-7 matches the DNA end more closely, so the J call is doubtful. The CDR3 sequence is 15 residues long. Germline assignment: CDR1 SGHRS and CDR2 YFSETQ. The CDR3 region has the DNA TGCGCCAGCAGCTGGGATAGGACAGGGTCCTACGAGCAGTACTTC. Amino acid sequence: CASSWDRTGSYEQYF.